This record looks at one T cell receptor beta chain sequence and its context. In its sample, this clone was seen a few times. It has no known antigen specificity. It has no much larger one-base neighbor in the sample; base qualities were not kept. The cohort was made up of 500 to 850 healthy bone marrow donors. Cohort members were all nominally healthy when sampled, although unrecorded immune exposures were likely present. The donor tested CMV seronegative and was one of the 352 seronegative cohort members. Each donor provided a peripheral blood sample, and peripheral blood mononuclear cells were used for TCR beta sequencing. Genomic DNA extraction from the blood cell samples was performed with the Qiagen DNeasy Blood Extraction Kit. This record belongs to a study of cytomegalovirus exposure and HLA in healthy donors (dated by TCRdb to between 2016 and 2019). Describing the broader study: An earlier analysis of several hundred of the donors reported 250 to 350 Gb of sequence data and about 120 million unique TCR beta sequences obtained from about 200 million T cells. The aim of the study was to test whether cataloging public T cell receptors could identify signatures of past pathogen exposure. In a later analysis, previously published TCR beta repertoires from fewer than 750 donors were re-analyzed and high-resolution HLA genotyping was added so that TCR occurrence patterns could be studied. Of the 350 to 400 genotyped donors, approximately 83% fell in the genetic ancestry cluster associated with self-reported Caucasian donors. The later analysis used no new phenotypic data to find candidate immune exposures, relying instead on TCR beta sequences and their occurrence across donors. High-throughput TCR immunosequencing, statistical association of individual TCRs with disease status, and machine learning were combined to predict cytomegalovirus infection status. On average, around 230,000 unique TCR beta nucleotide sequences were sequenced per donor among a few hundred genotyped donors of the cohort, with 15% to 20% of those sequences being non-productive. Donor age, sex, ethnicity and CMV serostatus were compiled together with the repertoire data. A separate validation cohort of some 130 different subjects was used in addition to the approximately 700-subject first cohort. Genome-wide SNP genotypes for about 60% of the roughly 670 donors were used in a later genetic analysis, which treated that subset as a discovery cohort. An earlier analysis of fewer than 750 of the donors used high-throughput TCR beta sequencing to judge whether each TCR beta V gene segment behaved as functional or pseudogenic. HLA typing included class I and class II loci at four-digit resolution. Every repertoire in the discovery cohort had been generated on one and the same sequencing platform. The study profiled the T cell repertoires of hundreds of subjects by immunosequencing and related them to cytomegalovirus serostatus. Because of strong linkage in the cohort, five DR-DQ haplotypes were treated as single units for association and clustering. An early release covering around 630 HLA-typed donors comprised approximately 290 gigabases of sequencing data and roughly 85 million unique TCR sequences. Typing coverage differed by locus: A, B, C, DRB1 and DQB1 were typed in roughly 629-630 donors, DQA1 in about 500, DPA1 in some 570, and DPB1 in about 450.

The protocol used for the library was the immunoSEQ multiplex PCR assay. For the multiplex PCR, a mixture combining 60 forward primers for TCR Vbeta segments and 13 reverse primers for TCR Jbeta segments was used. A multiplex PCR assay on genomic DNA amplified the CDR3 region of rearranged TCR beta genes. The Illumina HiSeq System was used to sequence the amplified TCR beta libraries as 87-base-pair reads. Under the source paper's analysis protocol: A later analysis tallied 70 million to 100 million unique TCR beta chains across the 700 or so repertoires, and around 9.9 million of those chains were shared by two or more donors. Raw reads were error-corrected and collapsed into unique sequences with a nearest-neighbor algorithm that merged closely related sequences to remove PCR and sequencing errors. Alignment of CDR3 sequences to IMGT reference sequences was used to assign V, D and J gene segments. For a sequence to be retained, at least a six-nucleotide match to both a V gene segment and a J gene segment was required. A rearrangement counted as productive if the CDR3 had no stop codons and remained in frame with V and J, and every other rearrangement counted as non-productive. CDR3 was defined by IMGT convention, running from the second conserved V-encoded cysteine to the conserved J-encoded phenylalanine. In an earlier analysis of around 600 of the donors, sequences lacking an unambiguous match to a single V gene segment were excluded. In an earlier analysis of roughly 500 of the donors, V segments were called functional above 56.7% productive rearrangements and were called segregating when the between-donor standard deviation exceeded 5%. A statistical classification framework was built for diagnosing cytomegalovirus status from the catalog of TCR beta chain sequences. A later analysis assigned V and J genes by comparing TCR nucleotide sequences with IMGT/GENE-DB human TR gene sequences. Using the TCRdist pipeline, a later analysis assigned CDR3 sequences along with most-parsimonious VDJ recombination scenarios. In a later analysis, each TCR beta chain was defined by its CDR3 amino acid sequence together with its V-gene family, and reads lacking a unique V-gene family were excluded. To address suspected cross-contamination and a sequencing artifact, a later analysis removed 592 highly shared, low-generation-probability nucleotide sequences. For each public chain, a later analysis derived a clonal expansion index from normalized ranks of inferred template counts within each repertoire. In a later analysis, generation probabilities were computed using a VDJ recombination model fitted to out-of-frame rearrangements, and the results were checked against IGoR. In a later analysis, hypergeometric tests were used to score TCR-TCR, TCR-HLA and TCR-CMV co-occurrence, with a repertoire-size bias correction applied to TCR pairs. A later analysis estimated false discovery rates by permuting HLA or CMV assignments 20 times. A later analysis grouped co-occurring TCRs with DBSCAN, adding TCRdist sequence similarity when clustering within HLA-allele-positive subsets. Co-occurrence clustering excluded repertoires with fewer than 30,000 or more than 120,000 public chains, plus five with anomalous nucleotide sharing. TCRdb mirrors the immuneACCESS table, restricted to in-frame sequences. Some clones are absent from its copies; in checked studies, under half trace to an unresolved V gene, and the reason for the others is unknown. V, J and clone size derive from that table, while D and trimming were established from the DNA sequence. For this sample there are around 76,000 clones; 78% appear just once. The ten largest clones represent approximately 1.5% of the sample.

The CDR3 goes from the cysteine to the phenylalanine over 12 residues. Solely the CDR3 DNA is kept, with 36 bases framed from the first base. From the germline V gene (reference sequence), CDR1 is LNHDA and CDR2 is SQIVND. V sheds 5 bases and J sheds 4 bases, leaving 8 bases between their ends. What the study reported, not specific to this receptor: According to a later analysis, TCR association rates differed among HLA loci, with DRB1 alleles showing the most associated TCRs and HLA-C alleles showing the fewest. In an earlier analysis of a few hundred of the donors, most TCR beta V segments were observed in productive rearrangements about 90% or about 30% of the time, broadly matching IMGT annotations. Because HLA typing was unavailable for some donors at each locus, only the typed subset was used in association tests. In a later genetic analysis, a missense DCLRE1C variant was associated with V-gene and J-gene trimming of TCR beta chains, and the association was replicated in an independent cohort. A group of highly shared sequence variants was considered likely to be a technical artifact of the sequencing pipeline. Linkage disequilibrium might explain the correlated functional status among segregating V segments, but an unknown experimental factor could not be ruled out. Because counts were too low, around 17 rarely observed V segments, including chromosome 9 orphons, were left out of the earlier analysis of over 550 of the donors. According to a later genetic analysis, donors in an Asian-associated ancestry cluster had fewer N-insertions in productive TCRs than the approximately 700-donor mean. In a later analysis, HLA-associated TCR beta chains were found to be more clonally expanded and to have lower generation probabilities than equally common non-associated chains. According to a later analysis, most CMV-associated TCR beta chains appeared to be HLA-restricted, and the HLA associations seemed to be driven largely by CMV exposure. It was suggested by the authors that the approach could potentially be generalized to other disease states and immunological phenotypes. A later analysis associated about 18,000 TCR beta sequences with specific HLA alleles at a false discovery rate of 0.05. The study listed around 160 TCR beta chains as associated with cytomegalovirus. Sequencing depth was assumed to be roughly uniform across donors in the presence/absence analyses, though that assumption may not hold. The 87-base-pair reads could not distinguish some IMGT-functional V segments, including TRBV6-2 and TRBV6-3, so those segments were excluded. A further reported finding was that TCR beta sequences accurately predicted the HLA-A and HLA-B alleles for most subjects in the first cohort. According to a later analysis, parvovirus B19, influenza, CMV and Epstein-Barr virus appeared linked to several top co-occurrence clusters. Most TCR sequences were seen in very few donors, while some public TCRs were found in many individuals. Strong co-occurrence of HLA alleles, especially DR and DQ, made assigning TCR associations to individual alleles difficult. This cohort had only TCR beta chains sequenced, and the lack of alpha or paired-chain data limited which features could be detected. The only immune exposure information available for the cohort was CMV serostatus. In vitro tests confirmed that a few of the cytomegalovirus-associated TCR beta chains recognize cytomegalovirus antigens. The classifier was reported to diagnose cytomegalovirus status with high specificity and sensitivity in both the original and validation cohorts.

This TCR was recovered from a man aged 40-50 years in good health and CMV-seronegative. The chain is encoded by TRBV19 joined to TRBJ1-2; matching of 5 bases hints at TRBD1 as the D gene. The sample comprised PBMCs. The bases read TGTGCCAGTAGTCCAGGGCTCTATGGCTACACCTTC. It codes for CASSPGLYGYTF.